The text below deals with one TCR beta chain. TCRdb re-derived calls from the 5' RACE reads in MiXCR, one entry per CDR3 protein. This table has around 200,000 distinct CDR3 sequences, over 9.5% appearing once. The data derive from a study of T-cell memory formation after mild COVID-19. Germline CDR1 MDHEN, CDR2 SYDVKM. The CDR3 is 15 residues long. Trimming removed 8 bases from V and 2 bases from J, with 17 bases in between. Sequencing was performed on PBMCs or a T cell subset sorted from them (not recorded which). The chain links TRBV28 to TRBJ2-3, with D perhaps TRBD2 (6 bases). This TCR was sampled from a man younger than 35 who had mild COVID-19 (a few samples of this study predate the infection). Cell type and time point are not known. Written as DNA, the CDR3 is TGTGCCAGCGGCTCCCCGGGGGTACTCACAGATACGCAGTATTTT. Its translation: CASGSPGVLTDTQYF.